This T cell receptor beta chain was found in a study of blood T cell repertoires in COVID-19. About the study: Both acute and convalescent COVID-19 samples were obtained from the United States, Italy and Spain. PBMCs, B-cell-depleted T cells, or T cells provided the cDNA or gDNA that made up the material.

The length of the CDR3 is 16 residues. V gave up 0 bases and J gave up 0 bases, with 9 bases separating them. CDR1 is SGHRS and CDR2 is YFSETQ in the germline V gene. This clone was observed a few times. As originally analysed: Amplification with reference gene primers provided the estimates of nucleated cell counts. Only in-frame clones appear in the TCRdb table, and some are missing; sequencing was by immunoSEQ multiplex PCR. From that table come the V and J calls and clone size; the DNA was used to work out D and trimming. The sample lists 150,000 to 200,000 clones, 70% to 80% seen once, with around 8.1% in the top ten.

Sequencing input: peripheral blood. The sequence was obtained from a man between 60 and 75 years old with acute or convalescent COVID-19. The chain joins TRBV5-1 to TRBJ1-4; D unresolved. The CDR3 nucleotides are TGCGCCAGCAGCTTGGGCGGTAGCGCAACTAATGAAAAACTGTTTTTT. Translated, it gives CASSLGGSATNEKLFF.